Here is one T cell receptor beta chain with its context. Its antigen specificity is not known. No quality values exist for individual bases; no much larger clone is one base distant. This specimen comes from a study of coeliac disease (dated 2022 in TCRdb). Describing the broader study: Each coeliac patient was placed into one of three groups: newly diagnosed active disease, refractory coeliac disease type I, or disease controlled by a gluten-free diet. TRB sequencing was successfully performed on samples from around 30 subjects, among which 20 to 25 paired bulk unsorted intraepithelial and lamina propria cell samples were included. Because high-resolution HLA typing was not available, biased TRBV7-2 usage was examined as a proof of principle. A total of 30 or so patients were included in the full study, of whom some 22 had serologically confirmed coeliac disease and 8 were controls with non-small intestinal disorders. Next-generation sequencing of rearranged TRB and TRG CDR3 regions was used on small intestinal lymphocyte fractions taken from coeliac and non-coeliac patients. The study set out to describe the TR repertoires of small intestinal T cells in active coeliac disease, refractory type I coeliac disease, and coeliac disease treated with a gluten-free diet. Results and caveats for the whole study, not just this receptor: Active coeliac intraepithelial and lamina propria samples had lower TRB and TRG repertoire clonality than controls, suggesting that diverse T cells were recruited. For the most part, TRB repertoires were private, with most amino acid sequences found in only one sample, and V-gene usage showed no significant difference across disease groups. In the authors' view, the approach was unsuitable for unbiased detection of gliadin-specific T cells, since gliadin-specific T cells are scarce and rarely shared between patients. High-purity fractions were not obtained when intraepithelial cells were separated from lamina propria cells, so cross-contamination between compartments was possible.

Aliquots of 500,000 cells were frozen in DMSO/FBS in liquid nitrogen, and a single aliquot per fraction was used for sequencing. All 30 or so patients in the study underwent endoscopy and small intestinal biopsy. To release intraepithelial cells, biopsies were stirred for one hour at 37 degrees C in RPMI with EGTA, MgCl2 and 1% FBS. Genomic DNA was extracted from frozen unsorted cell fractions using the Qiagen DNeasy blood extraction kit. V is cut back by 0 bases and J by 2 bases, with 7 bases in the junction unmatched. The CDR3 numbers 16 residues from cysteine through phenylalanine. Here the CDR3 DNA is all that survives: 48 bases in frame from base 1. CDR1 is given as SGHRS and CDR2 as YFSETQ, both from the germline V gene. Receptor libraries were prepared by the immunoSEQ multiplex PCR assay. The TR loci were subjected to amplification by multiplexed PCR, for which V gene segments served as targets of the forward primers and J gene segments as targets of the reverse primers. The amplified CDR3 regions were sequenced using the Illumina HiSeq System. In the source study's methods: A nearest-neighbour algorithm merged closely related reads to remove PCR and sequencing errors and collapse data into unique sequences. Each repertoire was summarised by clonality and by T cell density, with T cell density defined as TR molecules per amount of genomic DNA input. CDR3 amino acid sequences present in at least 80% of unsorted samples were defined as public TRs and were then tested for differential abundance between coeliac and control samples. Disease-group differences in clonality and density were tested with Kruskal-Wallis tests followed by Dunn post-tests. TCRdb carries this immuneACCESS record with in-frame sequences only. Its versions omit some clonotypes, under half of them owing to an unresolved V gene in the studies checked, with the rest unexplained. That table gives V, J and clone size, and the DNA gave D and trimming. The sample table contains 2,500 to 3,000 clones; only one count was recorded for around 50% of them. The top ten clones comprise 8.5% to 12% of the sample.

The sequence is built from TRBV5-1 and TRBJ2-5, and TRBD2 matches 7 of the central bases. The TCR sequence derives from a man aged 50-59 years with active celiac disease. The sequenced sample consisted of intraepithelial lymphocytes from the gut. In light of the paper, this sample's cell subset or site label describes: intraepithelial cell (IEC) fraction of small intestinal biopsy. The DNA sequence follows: TGCGCCAGCAGCTTGGGGTCGTGGGGGGGTCAAGAGACCCAGTACTTC. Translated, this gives CASSLGSWGGQETQYF.